Listed here are 2 T cell receptor beta chains from one sample, sequenced in a study of OX40 agonist ivuxolimab in advanced cancers. Using immunoSEQ multiplex PCR, the repertoire was profiled, and TCRdb retains in-frame clones only, with some absent. This table holds about 64,000 clones, roughly 81% found once. Sequences were derived from CD4+ or CD8+ T cells sorted from blood, sampled in a trial of the OX40 agonist ivuxolimab. These receptors were obtained from an adult with an advanced solid tumor such as melanoma, head and neck, liver or kidney cancer.

The chain carries TRBV10-3 and TRBJ2-5, with TRBD2 identical over 7 bases. This CDR3 is built from 13 residues. Germline V CDR1 and CDR2: ENHRY, SYGVKD. With V trimmed by 8 bases and J by 5 bases, 8 bases remained unmatched. Here the CDR3 reads CAIWGGPEETQYF. CDR3 in DNA: TGTGCCATCTGGGGAGGGCCGGAGGAGACCCAGTACTTC.

V and J are TRBV20-1 and TRBJ2-2; D not resolved. The CDR3 length is 11 residues. V lost 6 bases to trimming and J lost 1 base, with 3 bases between them. The germline V gene encodes CDR1 DFQATT and CDR2 SNEGSKA (reference sequence). CDR3: CSAENTGELFF. The DNA for the CDR3 is TGCAGTGCCGAGAACACCGGGGAGCTGTTTTTT.